This is a list of T cell receptor beta chains from one sample in a study of radiotherapy plus CTLA-4 blockade in lung cancer. Profiled with immunoSEQ multiplex PCR; TCRdb holds only in-frame clones, not every one. In the table there are 89,000 or so clones, 82% of which are singletons. Sequences were derived from peripheral blood, sampled from a patient treated with radiotherapy plus ipilimumab. These receptor sequences come from a human donor with non-small cell lung cancer who had a partial response to radiotherapy plus ipilimumab. Both conserved end residues are part of each CDR3. Fields, in order: clone size, J gene, V gene, CDR3 length, D gene, CDR3 DNA, CDR3 protein. D genes are given only for firm matches. A clone size is listed for some rows: how often the clone was seen (once, few, many), or a class if it is expanded.

clone size: few; J gene: TRBJ1-1; V gene: TRBV7-3; CDR3 length: 13; D gene: .; CDR3 DNA: TGTGCCAGCAGCCAACAGGGGAACACTGAAGCTTTCTTT; CDR3 protein: CASSQQGNTEAFF
clone size: .; J gene: TRBJ1-3; V gene: TRBV7-8; CDR3 length: 17; D gene: TRBD1; CDR3 DNA: TGTGCCAGCAGCTTAGGCTTTCGGACAGGTCAGGGAAACACCATATATTTT; CDR3 protein: CASSLGFRTGQGNTIYF
clone size: .; J gene: TRBJ2-3; V gene: TRBV14; CDR3 length: 18; D gene: TRBD2; CDR3 DNA: TGTGCCAGCAGCCAACTTCCCGGGACTAGCGGGAGTATCGGTACGCAGTATTTT; CDR3 protein: CASSQLPGTSGSIGTQYF
clone size: .; J gene: TRBJ1-1; V gene: TRBV2; CDR3 length: 15; D gene: .; CDR3 DNA: TGTGCCAGCAGTGAAGGCCAATCGAGAGGAACTGAAGCTTTCTTT; CDR3 protein: CASSEGQSRGTEAFF
clone size: few; J gene: TRBJ1-1; V gene: TRBV5-1; CDR3 length: 17; D gene: TRBD1; CDR3 DNA: TGCGCCAGCAGCTTGGACGATATACAGGGGTTGAACACTGAAGCTTTCTTT; CDR3 protein: CASSLDDIQGLNTEAFF
clone size: .; J gene: TRBJ1-2; V gene: TRBV7-2; CDR3 length: 15; D gene: TRBD1; CDR3 DNA: TGTGCCAGCAGCTTAAGGGACAGGGGAAAGGATGGCTACACCTTC; CDR3 protein: CASSLRDRGKDGYTF
clone size: .; J gene: TRBJ2-7; V gene: TRBV11-3; CDR3 length: 13; D gene: .; CDR3 DNA: TGTGCCAGCAGTCGGGACTCAGGCTACGAGCAGTACTTC; CDR3 protein: CASSRDSGYEQYF
clone size: .; J gene: TRBJ2-4; V gene: TRBV5-6; CDR3 length: 16; D gene: TRBD2; CDR3 DNA: TGTGCCAGCAGCCAGACTAGCGGGAGAGCCAAAAACATTCAGTACTTC; CDR3 protein: CASSQTSGRAKNIQYF
clone size: .; J gene: TRBJ1-4; V gene: TRBV30; CDR3 length: 15; D gene: .; CDR3 DNA: TGTGCCTGGAGTTTTTACAGTGCAACTAATGAAAAACTGTTTTTT; CDR3 protein: CAWSFYSATNEKLFF
clone size: .; J gene: TRBJ2-2; V gene: TRBV19; CDR3 length: 15; D gene: TRBD2; CDR3 DNA: TGTGCCAGTACCCGACTAGCGGGGGACACCGGGGAGCTGTTTTTT; CDR3 protein: CASTRLAGDTGELFF
clone size: .; J gene: TRBJ2-7; V gene: TRBV19; CDR3 length: 13; D gene: TRBD1; CDR3 DNA: TGTGCCACCCGACAGGGGGCGGTTTACGAGCAGTACTTC; CDR3 protein: CATRQGAVYEQYF
clone size: .; J gene: TRBJ2-7; V gene: TRBV28; CDR3 length: 16; D gene: TRBD2; CDR3 DNA: TGTGCCAGCAGTTTTGGGACTAGCCTTAGATACTACGAGCAGTACTTC; CDR3 protein: CASSFGTSLRYYEQYF
clone size: .; J gene: TRBJ2-3; V gene: TRBV11-2; CDR3 length: 15; D gene: .; CDR3 DNA: TGTGCCAGCTCCATCGTGGGAGTGGGCACAGATACGCAGTATTTT; CDR3 protein: CASSIVGVGTDTQYF
clone size: few; J gene: TRBJ2-1; V gene: TRBV27; CDR3 length: 14; D gene: .; CDR3 DNA: TGTGCCAGCAGTCTCCGAGGGCCGAACAATGAGCAGTTCTTC; CDR3 protein: CASSLRGPNNEQFF
clone size: .; J gene: TRBJ2-2; V gene: TRBV6-6; CDR3 length: 13; D gene: .; CDR3 DNA: TGTGCCAGCAGTTACTATGGAGCCGGGGAGCTGTTTTTT; CDR3 protein: CASSYYGAGELFF
clone size: .; J gene: TRBJ2-5; V gene: TRBV5-1; CDR3 length: 10; D gene: .; CDR3 DNA: TGCGCCAGCAGCCCCATGGAGCAGTACTTC; CDR3 protein: CASSPMEQYF
clone size: .; J gene: TRBJ2-7; V gene: TRBV7-9; CDR3 length: 16; D gene: TRBD1; CDR3 DNA: TGTGCCAGCAGCCATAGACAGGGGGTGAAGTCCTACGAGCAGTACTTC; CDR3 protein: CASSHRQGVKSYEQYF
clone size: .; J gene: TRBJ1-1; V gene: TRBV11-3; CDR3 length: 13; D gene: .; CDR3 DNA: TGTGCCAGCAGCTTAGGACGGGGCACTGAAGCTTTCTTT; CDR3 protein: CASSLGRGTEAFF
clone size: .; J gene: TRBJ2-1; V gene: TRBV2; CDR3 length: 12; D gene: .; CDR3 DNA: TGTGCCAGCAGTACTCCCTACAATGAGCAGTTCTTC; CDR3 protein: CASSTPYNEQFF
clone size: .; J gene: TRBJ1-2; V gene: TRBV6-5; CDR3 length: 16; D gene: .; CDR3 DNA: TGTGCCAGCAGTTACTCGTTGTACAGTTCGAACTATGGCTACACCTTC; CDR3 protein: CASSYSLYSSNYGYTF
clone size: once; J gene: TRBJ2-5; V gene: TRBV14; CDR3 length: 13; D gene: .; CDR3 DNA: TGTGCCAGCAGCCGACAGAGAGGAGAGACCCAGTACTTC; CDR3 protein: CASSRQRGETQYF
clone size: .; J gene: TRBJ1-4; V gene: TRBV29-1; CDR3 length: 14; D gene: .; CDR3 DNA: TGCAGCGTCCTTCCTCAGGGCGATAATGAAAAACTGTTTTTT; CDR3 protein: CSVLPQGDNEKLFF
clone size: .; J gene: TRBJ2-7; V gene: TRBV5-1; CDR3 length: 16; D gene: TRBD1; CDR3 DNA: TGCGCCAGCAGCTTGGCCCCGAGACAGGGTATGTACGAGCAGTACTTC; CDR3 protein: CASSLAPRQGMYEQYF
clone size: once; J gene: TRBJ2-3; V gene: TRBV2; CDR3 length: 14; D gene: .; CDR3 DNA: TGTGCCAGCGCCCTGGTTGTGAGGACAGATACGCAGTATTTT; CDR3 protein: CASALVVRTDTQYF
clone size: .; J gene: TRBJ2-5; V gene: TRBV6-5; CDR3 length: 15; D gene: .; CDR3 DNA: TGTGCCAGCAGAGACGGCGGGGCCGGAGGAGAGACCCAGTACTTC; CDR3 protein: CASRDGGAGGETQYF
clone size: .; J gene: TRBJ2-7; V gene: TRBV11-3; CDR3 length: 12; D gene: .; CDR3 DNA: TGTGCCAGCAGCTCCTCCTCCTACGAGCAGTACTTC; CDR3 protein: CASSSSSYEQYF
clone size: .; J gene: TRBJ2-7; V gene: TRBV28; CDR3 length: 14; D gene: TRBD1; CDR3 DNA: TGTGCCAGCAGTTCTCCGGGACAGGGATACGAGCAGTACTTC; CDR3 protein: CASSSPGQGYEQYF
clone size: .; J gene: TRBJ2-1; V gene: TRBV30; CDR3 length: 14; D gene: .; CDR3 DNA: TGTGCCTGGAGAGGGGCAGGGTCCTACAATGAGCAGTTCTTC; CDR3 protein: CAWRGAGSYNEQFF
clone size: .; J gene: TRBJ2-7; V gene: TRBV4-1; CDR3 length: 16; D gene: TRBD1; CDR3 DNA: TGCGCCAGCAGCCCCTCGTGGGGGACAGGGGGTTACGAGCAGTACTTC; CDR3 protein: CASSPSWGTGGYEQYF
clone size: once; J gene: TRBJ1-3; V gene: TRBV11-2; CDR3 length: 14; D gene: .; CDR3 DNA: TGTGCCAGCAGCGCCGGGAATACTGGAAACACCATATATTTT; CDR3 protein: CASSAGNTGNTIYF
clone size: once; J gene: TRBJ2-7; V gene: TRBV18; CDR3 length: 16; D gene: TRBD1; CDR3 DNA: TGTGCCAGCTCACAAACCGGGACAGGGGTTTTGCACGAGCAGTACTTC; CDR3 protein: CASSQTGTGVLHEQYF
clone size: .; J gene: TRBJ2-7; V gene: TRBV2; CDR3 length: 13; D gene: TRBD2; CDR3 DNA: TGTGCCAGCTTTAGCGGGAGGGTCACCGAGCAGTACTTC; CDR3 protein: CASFSGRVTEQYF
clone size: .; J gene: TRBJ2-3; V gene: TRBV7-3; CDR3 length: 15; D gene: TRBD2; CDR3 DNA: TGTGCCAGCAGCCCGGGAGGACCAAGCACAGATACGCAGTATTTT; CDR3 protein: CASSPGGPSTDTQYF
clone size: .; J gene: TRBJ2-5; V gene: TRBV5-4; CDR3 length: 15; D gene: TRBD2; CDR3 DNA: TGTGCCAGCAGCTCTGGGACTAGCGGGCAAGAGACCCAGTACTTC; CDR3 protein: CASSSGTSGQETQYF
clone size: .; J gene: TRBJ2-1; V gene: TRBV18; CDR3 length: 14; D gene: .; CDR3 DNA: TGTGCCAGCTCACAGTTAAGACACGAGAATGAGCAGTTCTTC; CDR3 protein: CASSQLRHENEQFF
clone size: .; J gene: TRBJ1-5; V gene: TRBV7-2; CDR3 length: 15; D gene: .; CDR3 DNA: TGTGCCAGCAGCTTAAGAGGGACACCGAATCAGCCCCAGCATTTT; CDR3 protein: CASSLRGTPNQPQHF